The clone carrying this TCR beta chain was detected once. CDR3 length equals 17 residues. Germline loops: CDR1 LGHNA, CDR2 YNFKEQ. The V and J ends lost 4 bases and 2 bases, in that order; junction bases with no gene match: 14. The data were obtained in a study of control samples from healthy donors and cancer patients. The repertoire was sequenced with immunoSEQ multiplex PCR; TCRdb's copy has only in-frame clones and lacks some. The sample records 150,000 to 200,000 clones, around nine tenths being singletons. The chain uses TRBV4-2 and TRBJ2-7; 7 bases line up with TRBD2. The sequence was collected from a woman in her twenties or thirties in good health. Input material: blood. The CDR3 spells CASSLSGVLAPAYEQYF. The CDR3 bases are TGTGCCAGCAGCCTCAGTGGGGTACTAGCGCCCGCCTACGAGCAGTACTTC.